This T cell receptor (beta chain) was obtained from a study of blood T cells in healthy people across ages. Using a J-beta primer mix together with a sample-barcoded 5' primer, a second PCR was run for about 6 to 12 cycles. A 12-random-nucleotide template-switch adaptor tagged each cDNA molecule. A minimum of 2.5 million CDR3-containing paired-end reads was obtained for each sample. In TCRdb, the 5' RACE reads were re-called with MiXCR into one record per CDR3 protein. The data contain approximately 730,000 distinct CDR3 sequences, about 55% of them seen just once; the ten biggest clones take up around 41%. The donors, all healthy, were Caucasians living in Russia, aged 6 to 90. The CDR3 contains 12 residues. The V and J ends lost 2 bases and 5 bases respectively, with 4 bases between them. CDR1 and CDR2 from the germline V gene are SGDLS and YYNGEE.

The specimen was blood. The receptor was derived from a man at least 80 years old in good health. J is TRBJ2-2 and V is TRBV9; no clear D. The CDR3 region has the DNA TGTGCCAGCAGCGTCCAGACCGGGGAGCTGTTTTTT. Its translation is CASSVQTGELFF.